This T cell receptor (beta chain) is from a study of brain metastases from non-small cell lung cancer. The CDR3 runs to 17 residues. Germline CDR1 and CDR2: SGHDN and FVKESK. Trimming removed 5 bases from V and 3 bases from J; junction bases left unmatched: 15. TCRdb keeps only in-frame clones here, not all; method: immunoSEQ multiplex PCR. The data show some 400 clones, 65% to 90% seen once. The source is a donor at least 40 years old with non-small cell lung cancer. The chain has TRBV14 and TRBJ1-2; 7 nucleotides align to TRBD1. Sequenced input: tumor-adjacent normal tissue. CDR3 sequence: CASSVRTGGVIDYGYTF. The DNA of the CDR3 is TGTGCCAGCAGCGTACGGACAGGAGGGGTAATTGACTATGGCTACACCTTC.